Listed below are T cell receptor beta chains from one sample, sequenced in a study of PD-L1 blockade in urothelial cancer. Data came from immunoSEQ multiplex PCR; TCRdb stores just in-frame clones and leaves some out. The data contain about 130,000 clones, 84% of them singletons. This material consisted of PBMCs, taken around atezolizumab (anti-PD-L1) treatment. All receptors come from a man aged 50-60 years with urothelial cancer. CDR3s include the opening cysteine and the closing phenylalanine or tryptophan.

V,J,CDR3
TRBV18,TRBJ2-2,CASSPPGLVGTGELFF
TRBV4-1,TRBJ1-1,CASSHPVTGNTEAFF
TRBV11-2,TRBJ2-3,CASSTGTSGNTDTQYF
TRBV5-1,TRBJ2-3,CASSSIADTQYF
TRBV11-3,TRBJ2-2,CASSDATGYTGELFF
TRBV19,TRBJ1-2,CASWTGFNYGYTF
TRBV7-2,TRBJ2-1,CASSLLSGSGEQFF
TRBV6-5,TRBJ2-1,CASSSDRGINNEQFF
TRBV11-2,TRBJ1-2,CASSYGTGRRGYTF
TRBV9,TRBJ1-1,CASSVGDRLNTEAFF
TRBV5-1,TRBJ2-4,CASSHGQGGGGLAKNIQYF
TRBV25-1,TRBJ2-5,CASSERYRGRQETQYF
TRBV19,TRBJ1-5,CATNKDWSQPQHF
TRBV7-9,TRBJ2-5,CASSSLALQETQYF
TRBV5-1,TRBJ2-7,CASSLVPSGPAPYEQYF
TRBV11-1,TRBJ2-1,CASSLALGLAGVTEQFF
TRBV28,TRBJ1-1,CASSSTASWEAFF
TRBV10-3,TRBJ2-5,CAITPRGAQETQYF
TRBV6-1,TRBJ1-4,CASSEATGHRNEKLFF
TRBV7-2,TRBJ2-7,CASSSSGTGFYEQYF
TRBV5-6,TRBJ2-3,CASSPGLAGENTQYF
TRBV28,TRBJ2-7,CASSIAGDTYEQYF
TRBV19,TRBJ2-7,CASSGTSGRRAEQYF
TRBV6-5,TRBJ2-1,CASSFDRILRNNEQFF
TRBV7-9,TRBJ1-4,CASSEGQTSNEKLFF
TRBV9,TRBJ2-7,CASSVGTGTSGSGYEQYF
TRBV7-3,TRBJ2-7,CASSLGSGYEQYF
TRBV5-6,TRBJ1-1,CASSSGPGETEAFF
TRBV15,TRBJ1-1,CATSRDFGGTRAFF
TRBV5-4,TRBJ2-3,CASSSEITDTQYF
TRBV28,TRBJ2-1,CASSYRQGLDNEQFF
TRBV5-5,TRBJ1-4,CASSLGIRGNEKLFF
TRBV30,TRBJ1-5,CAWSPRGGLEPQHF
TRBV30,TRBJ2-5,CAWSRGVQETQYF
TRBV18,TRBJ2-3,CASSPFGGDTDTQYF
TRBV28,TRBJ1-2,CASSSSKKINYGYTF
TRBV7-2,TRBJ1-1,CASSPGVYTEAFF
TRBV28,TRBJ1-6,CARRPGQGRNSPLHF
TRBV9,TRBJ2-1,CASSGGSGLSYNEQFF
TRBV11-2,TRBJ1-1,CASTGMNTEAFF
TRBV5-8,TRBJ1-1,CASSFEGGTEAFF